A single sample gave rise to the 31 T cell receptor beta chains below, sequenced in a study of blood T cell repertoires in COVID-19. Assay: immunoSEQ multiplex PCR; the TCRdb copy retains only in-frame clones and omits some. The sample contains fewer than 200,000 clones, more than 80% of which appear only once. Input material: peripheral blood. The source is a woman aged 55-69 years with acute or convalescent COVID-19.

The chain is built from TRBV10-3 and TRBJ2-3, with 10 bases matching TRBD2. Per germline, CDR1 ENHRY and CDR2 SYGVKD. This CDR3 spans 14 amino acids. The junction had 9 bases not matched to a gene; V was cut back by 8 bases and J by 7 bases. The CDR3, as DNA: TGTGCCATCGGGCTAGCGGGAGAGGGTAATACGCAGTATTTT. This translates into CAIGLAGEGNTQYF.

The chain combines TRBV11-2 with TRBJ2-7; D is possibly TRBD1 (6 bases). V lost 5 bases and J lost 7, with 24 bases in between. Germline CDR1 is SGHAT and CDR2 is FQNNGV. The CDR3 length is 16 residues. The CDR3 region has the DNA TGTGCCAGCAGCCCCAGATCAGGGGCCCTCCTGGGGGAGCAGTACGTC. This translates into CASSPRSGALLGEQYV.

V usage is TRBV10-3 and J usage is TRBJ1-4, with 10 nucleotides matching TRBD1. J lost 2 bases, V lost 5 bases, and 2 bases had no gene match. Germline V CDR1 and CDR2: ENHRY, SYGVKD. The CDR3 totals 15 residues. CDR3 nucleotides: TGTGCCATCAGTTCGGACAGGGGGACTAATGAAAAACTGTTTTTT. Translated: CAISSDRGTNEKLFF.

CDR3: CASSYTTGGYGYTF. CDR3 in DNA: TGTGCCAGCAGTTATACGACAGGGGGCTATGGCTACACCTTC. The rearrangement uses TRBV6-5 and TRBJ1-2; 9 bases agree with TRBD1. Looked up from germline, CDR1 is MNHEY and CDR2 is SVGAGI. V was pared by 3 bases and J by 4 bases, with 3 bases of the junction left unmatched. CDR3 length: 14 residues.

This clone was counted a few times. The gene calls are TRBV6-1 and TRBJ1-1, with TRBD1 matching over 9 bases. CDR1 and CDR2 (germline): MNHNS, SASEGT. V gave up 3 bases and J gave up 4 bases; unmatched junction bases: 12. This CDR3 is 17 amino acids long. CDR3 protein: CASSDYGTGILGTEAFF. CDR3 DNA sequence: TGTGCCAGCAGTGATTATGGGACAGGGATCCTGGGCACTGAAGCTTTCTTT.

The chain is built from TRBV12-3 or TRBV12-4 and TRBJ1-2; 7 bases map to TRBD1. J lost 6 bases, V lost 6 bases, and 4 bases had no gene match. CDR3 length: 12 residues. CDR3 coding DNA: TGTGCCAGCAGGGGACAGATGGATGGCTACACCTTC. It encodes CASRGQMDGYTF.

The V gene is TRBV3-1 (or the pseudogene TRBV3-2), the J gene TRBJ1-2; D uncertain. The V gene lost 5 bases and the J gene lost 8 bases, with 18 bases spanning the gap. Germline V gene sequence: CDR1 LGHDT, CDR2 YNNKEL (reference sequence). The CDR3 has 14 residues. The CDR3 DNA reads as TGTGCCAGCAGCTACCTCCAGAGGACTAGCGGCTACACCTTC. Translated: CASSYLQRTSGYTF.

J is TRBJ2-1 and V is TRBV6-4, with D possibly matching TRBD2 (6 bases). CDR3 size: 15 residues. V dropped 2 bases and J dropped 7 bases, with 15 bases sitting between them. Germline assignment: CDR1 MRHNA and CDR2 SNTAGT. CDR3 DNA: TGTGCCAGCAGTGACCCCTTTCGGGGGAATAATGAGCAGTTCTTC. Its protein is CASSDPFRGNNEQFF.

The gene calls are TRBV28 and TRBJ2-7; TRBD2 might be the D (6 bases). V gave up 3 bases and J gave up 6 bases, with 12 bases separating them. The CDR3 spans 13 residues. From germline, CDR1 is MDHEN and CDR2 SYDVKM. The CDR3 nucleotides are TGTGCCAGCAGTTTTCCCGGGGGTGGCGAGCAGTACTTC. Translation: CASSFPGGGEQYF.

A note on this clone: Other DNA variants within this sample encode the same CDR3. This chain uses TRBV5-1 with TRBJ2-1, with a possible D match to TRBD2 (5 bases). V lost 2 bases to trimming and J lost 2 bases, with 5 bases between them. The CDR3 spans 13 residues. The germline gives CDR1 SGHRS, CDR2 YFSETQ. This CDR3 reads CASSLLAYNEQFF. CDR3 coding DNA: TGCGCCAGCAGCTTACTAGCCTACAATGAGCAGTTCTTC.

This CDR3 is CASSLQGLNTEAFF. DNA of the CDR3: TGTGCCAGCAGTTTACAGGGGTTGAACACTGAAGCTTTCTTT. J is TRBJ1-1 and V is TRBV28; a possible D gene is TRBD1 (6 bases). The germline gives CDR1 MDHEN, CDR2 SYDVKM. This CDR3 has 14 residues. The germline V and J ends were trimmed by 2 bases and 0 bases, with 7 bases remaining between them.

The V gene is TRBV19, the J gene TRBJ2-2; D possibly corresponds to TRBD1 (5 bases). V gave up 3 bases and J gave up 7 bases, with 12 bases separating them. The CDR3 runs 14 residues. Looked up from germline, CDR1 is LNHDA and CDR2 is SQIVND (reference sequence). CDR3: CASSMDTGFGELFF. Here the CDR3 DNA reads TGTGCCAGTAGTATGGACACGGGCTTCGGGGAGCTGTTTTTT. The full variable domain, rest sourced from reference TRBV19 and TRBJ2-2, is DGGITQSPKYLFRKEGQNVTLSCEQNLNHDAMYWYRQDPGQGLRLIYYSQIVNDFQKGDIAEGYSVSREKKESFPLTVTSAQKNPTAFYLCASSMDTGFGELFFGEGSRLTVL.

The chain employs TRBV6-2 or TRBV6-3 and TRBJ2-1, with 13 bases matching TRBD2. The CDR3 runs to 16 residues. The V gene end was trimmed by 5 bases and the J gene end by 8 bases; junction bases not matched to a gene: 9. Germline loops: CDR1 MNHEY, CDR2 SVGEGT. Here the CDR3 DNA reads TGTGCCAGCAGTCGACTAGCGGGAGGACCTGGCGATGAGCAGTTCTTC. Translated, it gives CASSRLAGGPGDEQFF.

The chain has TRBV18 and TRBJ1-1, with 10 nucleotides matching TRBD1. The CDR3 runs to 17 residues. Losses at the gene ends were 5 bases for V and 5 bases for J; bases not matched to a gene: 14. Looked up from germline, CDR1 is KGHSH and CDR2 is LQKENI. CDR3 sequence (DNA): TGTGCCAGCTCAAACGGACCGGGACAGGGGCCCGGGACTGAAGCTTTCTTT. It specifies CASSNGPGQGPGTEAFF.

The table lists this clone with a count of one. This chain connects TRBV19 to TRBJ1-2, with 10 bases fitting TRBD1. CDR1 is LNHDA, CDR2 SQIVND, per germline (reference sequence). The ends lost 1 base at V and 3 bases at J; junction bases unmatched: 8. CDR3 length: 17 residues. The CDR3 protein is CASSIGRGQGFDYGYTF. Here the CDR3 DNA reads TGTGCCAGTAGTATAGGTCGGGGACAGGGGTTCGACTATGGCTACACCTTC.

The chain uses TRBV19 and TRBJ2-1, with unresolved D. The V gene's germline CDR1 is LNHDA and CDR2 SQIVND (reference sequence). Trimming stripped 6 bases from V and 2 bases from J, with 8 bases between. This CDR3 has 13 residues. The CDR3 nucleotides are TGTGCCAGTAGCCAAACTCCCTACAATGAGCAGTTCTTC. Amino acid sequence: CASSQTPYNEQFF.

This sequence joins TRBV19 and TRBJ2-7, with TRBD2 matching over 7 bases. V shed 3 bases, J shed 2 bases, and the junction held 7 bases outside the gene matches. The CDR3 is made up of 15 amino acids. Per germline, CDR1 LNHDA and CDR2 SQIVND (reference sequence). CDR3 residues: CASSMGARETYEQYF. CDR3 bases: TGTGCCAGTAGTATGGGTGCGCGGGAGACCTACGAGCAGTACTTC.

This chain links TRBV7-2 with TRBJ2-5, with D possibly being TRBD2 (6 bases). Germline V gene lookup returns CDR1 SGHTA and CDR2 FQGNSA. The CDR3 sequence is 16 residues long. V lost 5 bases, J lost 4 bases, and 20 bases lay in between. This CDR3 reads CASSPPGLAQIETQYF. The DNA for the CDR3 is TGTGCCAGCAGCCCCCCGGGACTCGCCCAAATAGAGACCCAGTACTTC.

The J gene is TRBJ2-7, the V gene TRBV6-6; 9 nucleotides match TRBD1. The CDR3 covers 16 residues. Looked up from germline, CDR1 is MNHNY and CDR2 is SVGAGI (reference sequence). V was pared by 0 bases and J by 4 bases, with 7 bases of the junction left unmatched. In DNA, the CDR3 is TGTGCCAGCAGTTACTCGGCCACAGGGGGCGATTACGAGCAGTACGTC. It yields the protein CASSYSATGGDYEQYV.

The rearrangement links TRBV5-1 to TRBJ1-6; D gene unclear. Germline V lookup: CDR1 SGHRS, CDR2 YFSETQ. The V gene lost 4 bases and the J gene lost 0 bases, with 5 bases spanning the gap. The CDR3 covers 14 residues. The CDR3 loop reads CASSVSSYNSPLHF. DNA of the CDR3: TGCGCCAGCAGCGTTAGCTCCTATAATTCACCCCTCCACTTT.

Comments on this clone: The identical CDR3 is also encoded by other nucleotide sequences in the sample. The chain joins TRBV24-1 to TRBJ2-2, with 7 nucleotides matching TRBD1. This CDR3 is built from 16 residues. Germline CDR1 is KGHDR and CDR2 is SFDVKD. With V trimmed by 0 bases and J by 2 bases, 2 bases remained unmatched. The CDR3 spells CATSDLAGGNTGELFF. The CDR3 coding sequence is TGTGCCACCAGTGATTTGGCAGGGGGAAACACCGGGGAGCTGTTTTTT.

The V gene is TRBV6-1, the J gene TRBJ1-5, with a tentative D call TRBD1 (5 bases). Trimming pared 0 bases from V and 9 bases from J, leaving 15 bases between. CDR1 and CDR2 (germline): MNHNS, SASEGT. The CDR3 is 15 residues long. CDR3 sequence (DNA): TGTGCCAGCAGTGAAGCCCCCCCACCCGGGGGGCCCCAGCATTTT. This codes for CASSEAPPPGGPQHF.

The chain carries TRBV2 and TRBJ1-5; 8 bases agree with TRBD1. V dropped 8 bases and J dropped 4; count of bases not matched to a gene: 7. Per the germline V gene, CDR1 is SNHLY and CDR2 is FYNNEI. The CDR3 is 14 residues long. The CDR3 loop is CASWAGGVNQPQHF. CDR3 DNA sequence: TGTGCCAGCTGGGCAGGGGGCGTGAATCAGCCCCAGCATTTT.

V gene TRBV6-1 combines with J gene TRBJ1-4, with D unresolved. Trimming stripped 0 bases from V and 7 bases from J, with 12 bases between. Germline V gene sequence: CDR1 MNHNS, CDR2 SASEGT. The CDR3 covers 15 residues. Here the CDR3 reads CASSEAGGIGEKLFF. The CDR3 DNA reads TGTGCCAGCAGTGAAGCGGGAGGGATAGGTGAAAAACTGTTTTTT.

The chain couples TRBV6-2 or TRBV6-3 to TRBJ1-1; no firm D call. CDR1 and CDR2 from the germline V gene are MNHEY and SVGEGT. CDR3 length equals 14 residues. Trimming removed 6 bases at V and 4 bases at J, with 15 bases between. The CDR3 DNA is TGTGCCAGCAGCCTTAAACGGGGATTCACTGAAGCTTTCTTT. Its translation: CASSLKRGFTEAFF.

The rearrangement joins TRBV4-1 to TRBJ1-6, with 9 bases identical to TRBD1. The CDR3 is made up of 15 amino acids. The germline V gene has CDR1 MGHRA and CDR2 YSYEKL. The V and J ends lost 5 bases and 5 bases, in that order; junction bases with no gene match: 4. The CDR3 loop reads CASSVRDRDNSPLHF. The CDR3 coding sequence is TGCGCCAGCAGCGTAAGGGACAGGGATAATTCACCCCTCCACTTT.

As to this clone: The sample carries other DNA sequences with the same CDR3. The chain links TRBV3-1 (or the pseudogene TRBV3-2) to TRBJ1-5, with TRBD1 as a possible D gene (6 bases). From germline, CDR1 is LGHDT and CDR2 YNNKEL (reference sequence). The CDR3 loop spans 14 amino acids. Deletions cut 3 bases from V and 1 base from J, with 7 bases between. The CDR3 protein is CASSHGGSNQPQHF. The CDR3 region has the DNA TGTGCCAGCAGCCATGGGGGCAGCAATCAGCCCCAGCATTTT.

The chain links TRBV9 to TRBJ1-6; D is undetermined. Germline-derived CDR1 and CDR2 are SGDLS and YYNGEE. Between the trimmed V and J ends, which lost 0 bases and 5 bases, there was a span of 9 bases. The CDR3 extends over 15 amino acids. The CDR3 is CASSVGGIDNSPLHF. The CDR3 DNA reads TGTGCCAGCAGCGTAGGAGGGATCGATAATTCACCCCTCCACTTT.

The chain has TRBV19 and TRBJ2-1; 14 bases fit TRBD2. Germline V gene lookup returns CDR1 LNHDA and CDR2 SQIVND (reference sequence). The CDR3 covers 18 residues. J was trimmed by 12 bases and V by 3 bases; bases with no gene match: 16. CDR3 residues: CASSIQRLAGGPVDGQFF. In DNA form, the CDR3 reads TGTGCCAGTAGTATTCAAAGACTAGCGGGAGGGCCTGTGGATGGGCAGTTCTTC.

The chain joins TRBV3-1 (or the pseudogene TRBV3-2) to TRBJ1-2, with 9 nucleotides matching TRBD1. The junction had 6 bases not matched to a gene; V was cut back by 4 bases and J by 6 bases. CDR1 and CDR2 from the germline V gene are LGHDT and YNNKEL (reference sequence). The CDR3 is 14 amino acids. DNA for the CDR3: TGTGCCAGCAGCCCCTGGACAGGGGACCATGGCTACACCTTC. It specifies CASSPWTGDHGYTF.

The chain links TRBV7-6 to TRBJ2-1; 9 bases are shared with TRBD2. The CDR3 is 19 amino acids. V shed 1 base, J shed 9 bases, and the junction held 19 bases outside the gene matches. CDR1 SGHVS and CDR2 FNYEAQ come from the germline V gene. CDR3 residues: CASSLGGRGVAGVIGEQFF. DNA of the CDR3: TGTGCCAGCAGCTTAGGAGGGCGGGGGGTAGCGGGAGTGATAGGTGAGCAGTTCTTC.